The 3 T cell receptor beta chains presented below share a single source sample, sequenced in a study of blood T cell repertoires in COVID-19. The table came from immunoSEQ multiplex PCR; TCRdb's copy has only in-frame clones and leaves some out. The repertoire holds roughly 200,000 clones, 80% to 90% seen once, with approximately 10% in the top ten. The specimen was peripheral blood. These receptors were collected from a woman in her thirties or forties with COVID-19, enrolled during active disease.

The chain uses TRBV6-5 and TRBJ2-7; TRBD2 agrees at 10 bases. This CDR3 is 15 amino acids long. V shed 7 bases, J shed 2 bases, and the junction held 8 bases outside the gene matches. Germline assignment: CDR1 MNHEY and CDR2 SVGAGI. The CDR3 spells CASMMGTSGTYEQYF. The CDR3 DNA sequence: TGTGCCAGCATGATGGGAACTAGCGGGACCTACGAGCAGTACTTC.

The chain joins TRBV7-2 to TRBJ2-5; 10 nucleotides line up with TRBD2. This CDR3 has 17 amino acids. The J segment lost 2 bases and the V segment lost 5 bases, leaving 11 bases of the junction unmatched. CDR1 is SGHTA, CDR2 FQGNSA, per germline. The CDR3 sequence: CASSPFGLAAAQETQYF. The CDR3 DNA reads TGTGCCAGCAGCCCCTTCGGACTAGCGGCAGCACAAGAGACCCAGTACTTC.

The CDR3 region is CAWSVSGGGYSPLHF. In nucleotides, the CDR3 is TGTGCCTGGAGTGTAAGTGGTGGCGGCTATTCACCCCTCCACTTT. The rearrangement joins TRBV30 to TRBJ1-6; D is ambiguous. Germline values: CDR1 GTSNPN, CDR2 SVGIG (reference sequence). V lost 0 bases, J lost 8 bases, and 14 bases lay in between. There are 15 residues in the CDR3.